This T cell receptor beta chain came from a study of blood T cell repertoires in COVID-19. In the study overall: Sample material is recorded as cDNA or gDNA derived from T cells, B-cell-depleted T cells, or PBMCs.

Some clones are missing from TCRdb's copy, which holds only in-frame ones; the method was immunoSEQ multiplex PCR. The sample holds some 110,000 clones, 75% to 85% seen once. Material: peripheral blood. The sequence was obtained from a man in his sixties with acute or convalescent COVID-19.

CDR3 region: CASSLYGANTGELFF. The CDR3 DNA follows: TGTGCCAGCAGCTTGTATGGGGCCAACACCGGGGAGCTGTTTTTT. The chain combines TRBV7-2 with TRBJ2-2; tentative D call: TRBD1 (5 bases). There are 15 residues in the CDR3. CDR1 and CDR2 from the germline V gene are SGHTA and FQGNSA. Trimming pared 3 bases from V and 2 bases from J, leaving 10 bases between.